Below are 9 T cell receptor beta chains sequenced from a single sample in a study of radiation and T cells in renal cell carcinoma. The protocol was immunoSEQ multiplex PCR, while the TCRdb copy is restricted to in-frame clones and leaves out a portion. The data contain around 94,000 clones, around four fifths of them singletons. Described time point: blood 4 weeks post-SBRT, at nephrectomy. The treatment denotes: 15 Gy SBRT to primary tumor, nephrectomy 4 weeks later. Sequencing was performed on blood, taken from a patient whose treatment included radiotherapy and nephrectomy. These receptors originate from a man over 45 with renal cell carcinoma.

The chain has TRBV7-9 and TRBJ2-1, with TRBD1 matching over 8 bases. Germline lookup yields CDR1 SEHNR and CDR2 FQNEAQ (reference sequence). The CDR3 has 14 residues. After removal of 6 bases from V and 9 bases from J, the junction contained 10 bases not matched to a gene. The CDR3 here is CASSIRTGLGEQFF. DNA for the CDR3: TGTGCCAGCAGTATCCGGACAGGGCTTGGTGAGCAGTTCTTC.

This chain connects TRBV28 to TRBJ2-7, with 9 positions matching TRBD1. The junction had 5 bases not matched to a gene; V was cut back by 5 bases and J by 3 bases. The CDR3 runs to 14 residues. Germline values: CDR1 MDHEN, CDR2 SYDVKM. The CDR3 sequence: CASSRGTGFYEQYF. CDR3 sequence (DNA): TGTGCCAGCAGTAGAGGGACAGGGTTCTACGAGCAGTACTTC.

This chain joins TRBV29-1 and TRBJ2-7, with 15 bases identical to TRBD2. The germline V gene has CDR1 SQVTM and CDR2 ANQGSEA. V shed 5 bases, J shed 1 base, and the junction held 12 bases outside the gene matches. This CDR3 spans 18 amino acids. CDR3 DNA sequence: TGCAGCGTTAAGACTTGGACTAGCGGGAGGGCCGGGTCCTACGAGCAGTACTTC. This gives the protein CSVKTWTSGRAGSYEQYF.

CDR3 protein: CASSFYRELADTQYF. The CDR3 DNA reads TGCGCCAGCAGCTTTTATAGAGAACTAGCCGATACGCAGTATTTT. The chain employs TRBV5-1 and TRBJ2-3, with D maybe TRBD2 (6 bases). Trimming removed 2 bases at V and 6 bases at J, with 16 bases between. This CDR3 is 15 amino acids long. Germline values: CDR1 SGHRS, CDR2 YFSETQ.

Of note for this clone: Other DNA sequences from this sample encode an identical CDR3 as well. The chain joins TRBV9 to TRBJ2-7; 8 bases agree with TRBD1. CDR1 and CDR2 from the germline V gene are SGDLS and YYNGEE. There are 14 residues in the CDR3. V lost 2 bases, J lost 0 bases, and 1 base stayed unmatched. In DNA form, the CDR3 reads TGTGCCAGCAGCGTGGGACAGGCCTCCTACGAGCAGTACTTC. Protein product: CASSVGQASYEQYF.

The chain is built from TRBV7-9 and TRBJ1-2; D may be TRBD1 (6 bases). Between the trimmed V and J ends, which lost 3 bases and 3 bases, there was a span of 11 bases. The germline V gene has CDR1 SEHNR and CDR2 FQNEAQ (reference sequence). The CDR3 is 14 amino acids. This CDR3 is CASSFTGSDYGYTF. For the CDR3, the DNA is TGTGCCAGCAGCTTTACAGGGTCGGACTATGGCTACACCTTC. Together with reference TRBV7-9 and TRBJ1-2, the CDR3 gives the full variable domain: DTGVSQNPRHKITKRGQNVTFRCDPISEHNRLYWYRQTLGQGPEFLTYFQNEAQLEKSRLLSDRFSAERPKGSFSTLEIQRTEQGDSAMYLCASSFTGSDYGYTFGSGTRLTVV.

The chain uses TRBV5-8 and TRBJ2-1; D perhaps matches TRBD2 (6 bases). The CDR3 totals 13 residues. Germline loops: CDR1 SGHTS, CDR2 YDEGEE. With 4 bases removed from V and 10 bases from J, the gap between germline ends came to 15 bases. Here the CDR3 reads CASSRDGRGEQFF. CDR3 in DNA: TGTGCCAGCAGCCGGGACGGCCGGGGGGAGCAGTTCTTC. Supplemented by reference TRBV5-8 and TRBJ2-1, the full variable domain reads EAGVTQSPTHLIKTRGQQATLRCSPISGHTSVYWYQQALGLGLQFLLWYDEGEERNRGNFPPRFSGRQFPNYSSELNVNALELEDSALYLCASSRDGRGEQFFGPGTRLTVL.

This chain links TRBV6-5 with TRBJ1-2, with 11 bases that match TRBD1. Germline V lookup: CDR1 MNHEY, CDR2 SVGAGI. The CDR3 runs 16 residues. Unmatched junction bases numbered 5, after V lost 1 base and J lost 4 bases. The CDR3 sequence is CASSYLRTGGGYGYTF. The CDR3 DNA is TGTGCCAGCAGTTACTTAAGGACAGGGGGCGGCTATGGCTACACCTTC.

This clone was detected a few times. This chain links TRBV7-2 with TRBJ1-1; no firm D call. Per the germline V gene, CDR1 is SGHTA and CDR2 is FQGNSA. V was trimmed by 0 bases and J by 0 bases, leaving 5 bases between them. There are 14 residues in the CDR3. Here the CDR3 reads CASSLATVNTEAFF. The CDR3 DNA follows: TGTGCCAGCAGCTTAGCGACGGTGAACACTGAAGCTTTCTTT.